Each of the 17 T cell receptor beta chains below was sequenced from the same sample in a study of T cell clones after liver transplantation. The repertoire was sequenced with immunoSEQ multiplex PCR; TCRdb's copy has only in-frame clones and lacks some. The sample holds roughly 50,000 clones, 84% seen once. The material sequenced was CD4+ T cells from blood, taken before liver transplant. These TCRs come from a human donor who received a liver transplant.

The rearrangement uses TRBV6-1 and TRBJ1-5; 8 bases fit TRBD1. This CDR3 has 16 amino acids. Germline V gene data show CDR1 as MNHNS and CDR2 as SASEGT. Unmatched junction bases numbered 12, after V lost 4 bases and J lost 7 bases. CDR3 bases: TGTGCCAGCAGTGGGGCTCCTCAGGGGGCGCGGCAGCCCCAGCATTTT. This encodes CASSGAPQGARQPQHF.

This chain joins TRBV7-3 and TRBJ2-2, with D possibly TRBD2 on 6 matching bases. The V end lost 5 bases, the J end lost 0 bases, and 13 bases lay between the germline ends. The CDR3 runs 16 residues. CDR1 and CDR2 from the germline V gene are SGHTA and FQGTGA. In DNA, the CDR3 is TGTGCCAGCAGCCCTGTAGCGGCCGCGAACACCGGGGAGCTGTTTTTT. Protein product: CASSPVAAANTGELFF.

The V and J genes are TRBV28 and TRBJ2-7, with 9 bases lining up with TRBD1. The CDR3 runs 13 residues. Trimming cost V 11 bases and J 6 bases; bases outside gene matches: 11. Germline V lookup: CDR1 MDHEN, CDR2 SYDVKM. For the CDR3, the DNA is TGTGCCGCGGCGGGGACAGGGTTGAGCGAGCAGTACTTC. It codes for CAAAGTGLSEQYF.

The gene calls are TRBV27 and TRBJ2-1; 9 bases fit TRBD2. This CDR3 contains 16 residues. Germline V lookup: CDR1 MNHEY, CDR2 SMNVEV (reference sequence). J gave up 7 bases and V 6 bases, and 13 bases lay outside the gene matches. CDR3 amino acids: CASRRAGGSLGNEQFF. In nucleotides, the CDR3 is TGTGCCAGCAGAAGAGCGGGGGGCTCCTTGGGGAATGAGCAGTTCTTC.

The genes are TRBV19 and TRBJ2-6; D gene unclear. The germline gives CDR1 LNHDA, CDR2 SQIVND (reference sequence). Trimming cost V 1 base and J 1 base, with 8 bases left between them. The CDR3 runs 16 residues. In DNA form, the CDR3 reads TGTGCCAGTAGTATAGGGGGTATTTCTGGGGCCAACGTCCTGACTTTC. Translated, it gives CASSIGGISGANVLTF.

The chain uses TRBV10-3 and TRBJ1-1; D gene uncertain. The V gene lost 6 bases and the J gene lost 11 bases, with 16 bases spanning the gap. CDR1 is ENHRY and CDR2 is SYGVKD in the germline V gene. The CDR3 runs 12 residues. As DNA, the CDR3 is TGTGCCATCAGCACCGGTGAGGGAATCGCTTTCTTT. Translated: CAISTGEGIAFF.

J is TRBJ1-3 and V is TRBV5-5; 8 bases align to TRBD1. The J segment lost 6 bases and the V segment lost 4 bases, leaving 9 bases of the junction unmatched. In germline, CDR1 is SGHKS, CDR2 YYEKEE (reference sequence). This CDR3 is 15 amino acids long. The CDR3 here is CASSPHDRGINTIYF. DNA for the CDR3: TGTGCCAGCAGCCCCCACGACAGGGGAATAAACACCATATATTTT.

The V call is TRBV7-2, the J call TRBJ2-3, with D unresolved. The CDR3 is made up of 13 amino acids. V was clipped by 5 bases and J by 2 bases, with 8 bases between them. CDR1 SGHTA and CDR2 FQGNSA come from the germline V gene. CDR3 bases: TGTGCCAGCAGCCAGGCCACCACAGATACGCAGTATTTT. This translates into CASSQATTDTQYF.

The gene calls are TRBV6-5 and TRBJ1-5; 8 bases align to TRBD1. Germline V gene data show CDR1 as MNHEY and CDR2 as SVGAGI. CDR3 length: 16 residues. Losses at the gene ends were 0 bases for V and 7 bases for J; bases not matched to a gene: 8. The CDR3 region has the DNA TGTGCCAGCAGTTACTCTGCGACAGGGGTTTGGCAGCCCCAGCATTTT. The encoded protein is CASSYSATGVWQPQHF.

The gene calls are TRBV5-1 and TRBJ1-1, with TRBD1 identical over 8 bases. Germline trimming cut 4 bases from V and 4 bases from J; bases unmatched to any gene: 9. Germline CDR1 SGHRS, CDR2 YFSETQ. The CDR3 sequence is 15 residues long. The CDR3 loop is CASSPRTGMTTEAFF. The CDR3 nucleotides read TGCGCCAGCAGCCCACGGACAGGGATGACCACTGAAGCTTTCTTT.

The gene calls are TRBV30 and TRBJ2-7, with a weak D call TRBD2 (6 bases). The CDR3 is made up of 15 amino acids. The germline V gene has CDR1 GTSNPN and CDR2 SVGIG (reference sequence). V was shortened by 3 bases and J by 0 bases, with 15 bases between the two germline ends. This CDR3 is CAWSPGVHDSYEQYF. The CDR3 DNA sequence: TGTGCCTGGAGCCCGGGAGTACACGACTCCTACGAGCAGTACTTC.

The V and J genes are TRBV13 and TRBJ2-1; TRBD2 matches at 7 bases. Germline values: CDR1 PRHDT, CDR2 FYEKMQ (reference sequence). This CDR3 comprises 16 residues. V shed 0 bases, J shed 5 bases, and the junction held 7 bases outside the gene matches. This CDR3 reads CASSLGRLAVNNEQFF. DNA for the CDR3: TGTGCCAGCAGCTTAGGCCGGCTAGCGGTAAACAATGAGCAGTTCTTC.

V and J are TRBV7-2 and TRBJ2-5, with TRBD2 matching over 11 bases. Per the germline V gene, CDR1 is SGHTA and CDR2 is FQGNSA. V trimming: 4 bases; J trimming: 5 bases; junction bases outside the gene matches: 6. The CDR3 consists of 15 residues. CDR3 amino acids: CASSSLAGGYETQYF. For the CDR3, the DNA is TGTGCCAGCAGCTCTCTAGCGGGGGGTTATGAGACCCAGTACTTC.

V usage is TRBV5-4 and J usage is TRBJ1-3; 8 nucleotides agree with TRBD1. Trimming at V came to 5 bases and at J to 2 bases, leaving 6 bases not matched to a gene. This CDR3 comprises 15 residues. Germline V gives CDR1 SGHNT, CDR2 YYREEE (reference sequence). CDR3 sequence: CASSKDRGAGNTIYF. CDR3 in DNA: TGTGCCAGCAGTAAAGACAGGGGCGCTGGAAACACCATATATTTT.

The chain couples TRBV7-9 to TRBJ2-1, with 7 bases that match TRBD1. Germline V lookup: CDR1 SEHNR, CDR2 FQNEAQ (reference sequence). Losses at the gene ends were 5 bases for V and 6 bases for J; bases not matched to a gene: 4. CDR3 length: 13 residues. CDR3 sequence: CASSRTGTNEQFF. CDR3 in DNA: TGTGCCAGCAGCAGGACAGGAACCAATGAGCAGTTCTTC.

V is TRBV7-2 and J is TRBJ2-2; D gene ambiguous. From germline, CDR1 is SGHTA and CDR2 FQGNSA. With 5 bases removed from V and 6 bases from J, the gap between germline ends came to 13 bases. The length of the CDR3 is 14 residues. DNA of the CDR3: TGTGCCAGCAGCCCACCCCCAGCCGCCGGGGAGCTGTTTTTT. It is translated as CASSPPPAAGELFF.

This clone has just one count. The gene calls are TRBV6-6 and TRBJ2-5; TRBD1 agrees at 10 bases. J gave up 0 bases and V 7 bases, and 8 bases lay outside the gene matches. The length of the CDR3 is 16 residues. Germline V lookup: CDR1 MNHNY, CDR2 SVGAGI (reference sequence). DNA of the CDR3: TGTGCCAGCAATGATGGGGGGACAGGGGACCAAGAGACCCAGTACTTC. Its protein product is CASNDGGTGDQETQYF.